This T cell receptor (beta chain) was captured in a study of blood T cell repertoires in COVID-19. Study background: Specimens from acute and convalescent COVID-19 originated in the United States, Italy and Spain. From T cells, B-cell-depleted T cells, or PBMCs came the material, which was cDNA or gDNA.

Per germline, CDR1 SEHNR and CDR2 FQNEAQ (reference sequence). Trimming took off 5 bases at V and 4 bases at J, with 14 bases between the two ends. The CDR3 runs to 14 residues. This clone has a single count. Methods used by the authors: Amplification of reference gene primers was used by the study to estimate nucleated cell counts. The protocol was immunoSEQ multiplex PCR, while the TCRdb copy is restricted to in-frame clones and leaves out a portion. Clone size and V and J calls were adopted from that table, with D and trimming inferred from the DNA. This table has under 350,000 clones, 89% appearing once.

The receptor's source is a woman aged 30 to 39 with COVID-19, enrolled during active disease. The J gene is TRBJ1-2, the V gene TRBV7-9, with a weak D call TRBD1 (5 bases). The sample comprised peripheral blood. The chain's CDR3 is CASSPPGVSYGYTF. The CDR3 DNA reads TGTGCCAGCAGCCCTCCGGGGGTTTCCTATGGCTACACCTTC.